The 19 T cell receptor beta chains given below trace back to one sample, sequenced in a study of shared clonotypes between healthy human individuals. Sequencing used immunoSEQ multiplex PCR; TCRdb keeps in-frame clones, though not all of them. This table holds 2,500,000 or so clones, approximately 90% found once. Sequenced: naive CD4+ T cells sorted from blood. As for subset: CD45RA+ positively selected. The receptors were gathered from a man aged 18-30 years in good health.

The V call is TRBV29-1, the J call TRBJ2-7; D is possibly TRBD1 (6 bases). The V gene's germline CDR1 is SQVTM and CDR2 ANQGSEA. The CDR3 covers 12 residues. The ends were cut back, 7 bases at V and 2 bases at J, with 12 bases in the middle. The CDR3 region is CSARDTPYEQYF. CDR3 DNA: TGCAGCGCCCGGGACACCCCCTACGAGCAGTACTTC.

The V gene is TRBV18, the J gene TRBJ2-7; 8 bases match TRBD1. The CDR3 consists of 13 residues. J lost 9 bases, V lost 4 bases, and 8 bases had no gene match. Per germline, CDR1 KGHSH and CDR2 LQKENI. CDR3 bases: TGTGCCAGCTCACTCGGACAGGGCGAGGTGCAGTACTTC. Translated: CASSLGQGEVQYF. Complete variable domain (other parts from reference TRBV18 and TRBJ2-7): NAGVMQNPRHLVRRRGQEARLRCSPMKGHSHVYWYRQLPEEGLKFMVYLQKENIIDESGMPKERFSAEFPKEGPSILRIQQVVRGDSAAYFCASSLGQGEVQYFGPGTRLTVT.

The count of this clone is one. This chain links TRBV6-1 with TRBJ1-3, with TRBD1 identical over 8 bases. This CDR3 region has 15 residues. V lost 7 bases, J lost 2 bases, and 7 bases stayed unmatched. Germline CDR1 MNHNS, CDR2 SASEGT. The CDR3 sequence is CASTSLTGAGNTIYF. The CDR3 nucleotides are TGTGCCAGCACGTCCCTGACAGGGGCTGGAAACACCATATATTTT.

In regard to this clone: Other DNA variants within this sample encode the same CDR3. This chain joins TRBV7-2 and TRBJ2-3, with 11 bases that match TRBD2. The CDR3 runs to 16 residues. The junction had 3 bases not matched to a gene; V was cut back by 4 bases and J by 0 bases. Looked up from germline, CDR1 is SGHTA and CDR2 is FQGNSA. The CDR3 protein is CASSSGLAGSTDTQYF. The CDR3 nucleotides read TGTGCCAGCAGCTCCGGACTAGCGGGTAGCACAGATACGCAGTATTTT.

A few counts support this clone. The chain combines TRBV7-9 with TRBJ1-5; D gene uncertain. The germline V gene has CDR1 SEHNR and CDR2 FQNEAQ (reference sequence). The CDR3 has 12 residues. Trimming took off 5 bases at V and 15 bases at J, with 17 bases between the two ends. This CDR3 reads CASSVDQGTRHF. The CDR3 nucleotides are TGTGCCAGCAGCGTAGATCAAGGTACGAGGCATTTT.

The chain carries TRBV20-1 and TRBJ2-3; unclear D gene. V dropped 3 bases and J dropped 8 bases, with 9 bases sitting between them. This CDR3 has 11 residues. Germline lookup yields CDR1 DFQATT and CDR2 SNEGSKA (reference sequence). CDR3 protein: CSASILGTQYF. The CDR3 DNA is TGCAGTGCTAGTATCCTCGGTACGCAGTATTTT.

V is TRBV19 and J is TRBJ1-1; tentatively, D is TRBD1 (6 bases). V was pared by 6 bases and J by 2 bases, with 13 bases between. The CDR3 runs to 14 residues. CDR1 is LNHDA, CDR2 SQIVND, per germline (reference sequence). The CDR3 coding sequence is TGTGCCAGTAGGGAGACAGGAGGAAACACTGAAGCTTTCTTT. Protein sequence: CASRETGGNTEAFF.

As for this clone: The conserved closing phenylalanine or tryptophan is absent in this CDR3, likely reflecting a read error. This sequence joins TRBV6-5 and TRBJ1-2, with D maybe TRBD1 (6 bases). V lost 7 bases, J lost 2 bases, and 14 bases lay in between. The CDR3 consists of 14 residues. Germline CDR1 reads MNHEY; CDR2 reads SVGAGI. The chain's CDR3 is CASTLTGVNYGYTS. The CDR3 DNA is TGTGCCAGCACTTTGACAGGCGTCAACTATGGCTACACCTCC.

The chain links TRBV5-4 to TRBJ2-1; TRBD2 agrees at 9 bases. Trimming removed 4 bases from V and 7 bases from J; junction bases left unmatched: 18. The CDR3 is made up of 18 amino acids. Per the germline V gene, CDR1 is SGHNT and CDR2 is YYREEE (reference sequence). The CDR3 reads CASSRSGASGTHINEQFF. As DNA, the CDR3 is TGTGCCAGCAGCCGGAGCGGGGCTAGCGGGACTCATATAAATGAGCAGTTCTTC.

The rearrangement uses TRBV7-9 and TRBJ2-7; a weak D match, TRBD1 (6 bases). The V end was cut by 6 bases, the J end by 1 base, with 13 bases between. This CDR3 contains 14 residues. Germline CDR1 reads SEHNR; CDR2 reads FQNEAQ (reference sequence). CDR3 sequence: CASSPGTTSYEQYF. DNA of the CDR3: TGTGCCAGCAGTCCAGGGACAACATCCTACGAGCAGTACTTC.

The genes are TRBV30 and TRBJ1-5, with D hard to call. With 0 bases removed from V and 6 bases from J, the gap between germline ends came to 12 bases. The CDR3 has 14 amino acids. The germline V gene has CDR1 GTSNPN and CDR2 SVGIG (reference sequence). CDR3 sequence reads: CAWSVVQTGQPQHF. The CDR3 DNA reads TGTGCCTGGAGTGTGGTACAAACGGGTCAGCCCCAGCATTTT.

V and J are TRBV19 and TRBJ1-5, with a possible D match to TRBD1 (6 bases). Germline V gives CDR1 LNHDA, CDR2 SQIVND (reference sequence). V was cut by 6 bases and J by 1 base, with 22 bases left in between. The CDR3 runs 18 residues. CDR3 bases: TGTGCCAGTAGAGCCTGGACAGCTCGAAATCTAAGCAATCAGCCCCAGCATTTT. As protein: CASRAWTARNLSNQPQHF.

This clone was picked up a small number of times. This chain joins TRBV16 and TRBJ1-5; D is ambiguous. CDR1 is KGHSY, CDR2 FQNENV, per germline. CDR3 length: 14 residues. The germline V and J ends were trimmed by 1 base and 4 bases, with 8 bases remaining between them. CDR3 DNA: TGTGCCAGCAGCCAATTGATAGGGAATCAGCCCCAGCATTTT. The encoded protein is CASSQLIGNQPQHF.

This chain uses TRBV6-6 with TRBJ2-1; 7 bases align to TRBD1. Germline V CDR1 and CDR2: MNHNY, SVGAGI (reference sequence). The CDR3 contains 14 residues. The junction had 5 bases not matched to a gene; V was cut back by 5 bases and J by 4 bases. CDR3 region: CASSTGAAYNEQFF. In DNA form, the CDR3 reads TGTGCCAGCAGTACAGGGGCCGCGTACAATGAGCAGTTCTTC.

The chain combines TRBV11-2 with TRBJ2-1; D unresolved. V dropped 10 bases and J dropped 1 base, with 11 bases sitting between them. Germline values: CDR1 SGHAT, CDR2 FQNNGV. CDR3 length: 13 amino acids. CDR3 protein: CATKDQSYNEQFF. The CDR3 DNA reads as TGTGCCACCAAGGACCAGTCCTACAATGAGCAGTTCTTC.

The chain employs TRBV19 and TRBJ1-6; 9 bases fit TRBD1. The CDR3 is 14 residues long. The V segment lost 7 bases and the J segment 9 bases; nucleotides outside the gene matches: 7. The germline gives CDR1 LNHDA, CDR2 SQIVND (reference sequence). In DNA form, the CDR3 reads TGTGCCAGTACCCCGGGACAGGGCGTTTCACCCCTCCACTTT. It encodes CASTPGQGVSPLHF.

V usage is TRBV7-3 and J usage is TRBJ2-1, with D perhaps given as TRBD1 or TRBD2 (5 bases each). Germline V gene lookup returns CDR1 SGHTA and CDR2 FQGTGA. The CDR3 consists of 15 residues. V was clipped by 4 bases and J by 6 bases, with 16 bases between them. The CDR3 sequence: CASSSGPKGPNEQFF. CDR3 nucleotide sequence: TGTGCCAGCAGCTCGGGACCTAAAGGGCCCAATGAGCAGTTCTTC.

The chain is built from TRBV30 and TRBJ2-2; the D gene is possibly TRBD1 (6 bases). This CDR3 is 14 amino acids long. Germline lookup yields CDR1 GTSNPN and CDR2 SVGIG (reference sequence). V was pared by 3 bases and J by 4 bases, with 12 bases between. In nucleotides, the CDR3 is TGTGCCTGGAGGATAACAGGGACCACCGGGGAGCTGTTTTTT. Protein product: CAWRITGTTGELFF. The entire variable domain, with the rest obtained from reference TRBV30 and TRBJ2-2, is as follows: SQTIHQWPATLVQPVGSPLSLECTVEGTSNPNLYWYRQAAGRGLQLLFYSVGIGQISSEVPQNLSASRPQDRQFILSSKKLLLSDSGFYLCAWRITGTTGELFFGEGSRLTVL.

The J gene is TRBJ2-7, the V gene TRBV2, with D perhaps matching TRBD1 (6 bases). Germline CDR1 SNHLY, CDR2 FYNNEI. The V gene lost 1 base and the J gene lost 6 bases, with 10 bases spanning the gap. This CDR3 has 13 amino acids. The chain's CDR3 is CASSEGRGSEQYF. CDR3 sequence (DNA): TGTGCCAGCAGTGAAGGCAGGGGTAGCGAGCAGTACTTC.